These 15 T cell receptor beta chains originate from one sample sequenced in a study of blood T cell repertoires in COVID-19. Repertoires were generated with immunoSEQ multiplex PCR, while TCRdb's copy carries only in-frame clones and drops some. The table includes about 480,000 clones, 89% detected once. Sequenced sample: peripheral blood. The receptors shown here come from a man between 18 and 35 years old with COVID-19, enrolled during active disease.

The rearrangement links TRBV20-1 to TRBJ2-7; 9 nucleotides align to TRBD2. The CDR3 has 16 amino acids. Germline V lookup: CDR1 DFQATT, CDR2 SNEGSKA (reference sequence). Germline trimming cut 3 bases from V and 6 bases from J; bases unmatched to any gene: 15. The CDR3 sequence is CSASDFAGGPFGEQYF. CDR3 nucleotide sequence: TGCAGTGCTAGTGATTTTGCGGGGGGGCCGTTCGGCGAGCAGTACTTC.

V and J are TRBV18 and TRBJ2-2; D is ambiguous. Deletions cut 4 bases from V and 6 bases from J, with 6 bases between. Germline CDR1 is KGHSH and CDR2 is LQKENI. This CDR3 region has 12 residues. CDR3 DNA: TGTGCCAGCTCACAACGGGCCGGGGAGCTGTTTTTT. Protein product: CASSQRAGELFF.

The CDR3: CASSLDGTGFNGYTF. The DNA for the CDR3 is TGTGCCAGCAGTTTGGACGGGACAGGGTTTAATGGCTACACCTTC. The chain couples TRBV27 to TRBJ1-2, with 9 nucleotides matching TRBD1. The CDR3 loop spans 15 amino acids. The V gene's germline CDR1 is MNHEY and CDR2 SMNVEV (reference sequence). V lost 3 bases to trimming and J lost 6 bases; unmatched junction nucleotides: 8.

This chain joins TRBV30 and TRBJ2-3, with 8 bases lining up with TRBD1. The junction had 10 bases not matched to a gene; V was cut back by 3 bases and J by 5 bases. This CDR3 region has 15 residues. The germline V gene has CDR1 GTSNPN and CDR2 SVGIG (reference sequence). DNA of the CDR3: TGTGCCTGGAGGCAAGCAGGGGGCAAGGGAGATACGCAGTATTTT. Translation gives CAWRQAGGKGDTQYF.

V usage is TRBV3-1 (or the pseudogene TRBV3-2) and J usage is TRBJ2-5; the match to TRBD1 covers 8 bases. V lost 2 bases to trimming and J lost 2 bases; unmatched junction nucleotides: 1. CDR1 is LGHDT and CDR2 is YNNKEL in the germline V gene (reference sequence). The CDR3 is 14 residues long. The CDR3 is CASSQRQGQETQYF. Written as DNA, the CDR3 is TGTGCCAGCAGCCAAAGACAGGGGCAAGAGACCCAGTACTTC.

The V gene is TRBV11-3, the J gene TRBJ2-5; 9 bases are a match to TRBD1. This CDR3 is built from 14 residues. The germline V gene encodes CDR1 SGHNT and CDR2 YENEEA. The V and J ends lost 4 bases and 3 bases, in that order; junction bases with no gene match: 3. The CDR3 reads CASSSRDREETQYF. CDR3 DNA: TGTGCCAGCAGCTCCCGGGACAGGGAAGAGACCCAGTACTTC.

J is TRBJ2-2 and V is TRBV7-9; 14 positions agree with TRBD2. The V gene end was trimmed by 5 bases and the J gene end by 0 bases; junction bases not matched to a gene: 2. The germline gives CDR1 SEHNR, CDR2 FQNEAQ (reference sequence). The CDR3 covers 17 residues. The CDR3 loop is CASSGTSGGPNTGELFF. CDR3 sequence (DNA): TGTGCCAGCAGCGGGACTAGCGGGGGTCCGAACACCGGGGAGCTGTTTTTT. Using reference TRBV7-9 and TRBJ2-2 for the parts outside the CDR3, the full variable domain is DTGVSQNPRHKITKRGQNVTFRCDPISEHNRLYWYRQTLGQGPEFLTYFQNEAQLEKSRLLSDRFSAERPKGSFSTLEIQRTEQGDSAMYLCASSGTSGGPNTGELFFGEGSRLTVL.

This chain connects TRBV6-5 to TRBJ1-2; tentatively, D is TRBD1 (5 bases). Per the germline V gene, CDR1 is MNHEY and CDR2 is SVGAGI. V lost 6 bases, J lost 4 bases, and 15 bases lay in between. The CDR3 covers 14 residues. CDR3 sequence: CASSDVGEAYGYTF. As DNA, the CDR3 is TGTGCCAGCAGCGACGTAGGGGAAGCCTATGGCTACACCTTC.

The chain combines TRBV5-1 with TRBJ2-7; 7 bases align to TRBD1. The CDR3 extends over 13 amino acids. V lost 5 bases and J lost 5; bases outside the gene matches: 7. Germline V lookup: CDR1 SGHRS, CDR2 YFSETQ. CDR3 sequence reads: CASSTQGYDEQYF. In DNA form, the CDR3 reads TGCGCCAGCAGTACACAGGGGTATGACGAGCAGTACTTC.

The chain links TRBV6-5 to TRBJ1-1; 7 nucleotides match TRBD1. Germline values: CDR1 MNHEY, CDR2 SVGAGI. V lost 5 bases and J lost 0; bases outside the gene matches: 6. The CDR3 sequence is 15 residues long. CDR3 DNA sequence: TGTGCCAGCAGTCGGGACAGAGATTTGAACACTGAAGCTTTCTTT. This translates into CASSRDRDLNTEAFF.

V gene TRBV2 combines with J gene TRBJ2-4; 12 positions match TRBD2. Losses at the gene ends were 6 bases for V and 4 bases for J; bases not matched to a gene: 4. The CDR3 length is 15 residues. Germline assignment: CDR1 SNHLY and CDR2 FYNNEI. The chain's CDR3 is CASSVGTSGKNIQYF. In DNA, the CDR3 is TGTGCCAGCAGCGTTGGGACTAGCGGGAAAAACATTCAGTACTTC.

V usage is TRBV7-2 and J usage is TRBJ2-3; TRBD2 agrees at 7 bases. The V gene end was trimmed by 1 base and the J gene end by 6 bases; junction bases not matched to a gene: 7. Germline V gene data show CDR1 as SGHTA and CDR2 as FQGNSA. The CDR3 has 15 amino acids. The CDR3 DNA sequence: TGTGCCAGCAGCTTAGTCGGGGGAGGGTCCGATACGCAGTATTTT. Translating gives CASSLVGGGSDTQYF.

The rearrangement joins TRBV13 to TRBJ2-7; D possibly corresponds to TRBD1 (6 bases). Deletions cut 0 bases from V and 2 bases from J, with 14 bases between. This CDR3 comprises 16 residues. Germline V lookup: CDR1 PRHDT, CDR2 FYEKMQ (reference sequence). The CDR3 coding sequence is TGTGCCAGCAGCTTAGGGCGCAGGGGATTCGCCTACGAGCAGTACTTC. As protein: CASSLGRRGFAYEQYF.

This sequence joins TRBV27 and TRBJ1-6; D may be TRBD1 (5 bases). Trimming cost V 6 bases and J 5 bases, with 14 bases left between them. The germline CDR1 and CDR2 sequences are MNHEY and SMNVEV (reference sequence). The CDR3 runs 15 residues. The CDR3 region has the DNA TGTGCCAGCAGCAGCAGGGTCCGTAATAATTCACCCCTCCACTTT. Protein sequence: CASSSRVRNNSPLHF.

The chain links TRBV6-5 to TRBJ2-5, with 8 bases lining up with TRBD1. This CDR3 has 13 amino acids. CDR1 and CDR2 (germline): MNHEY, SVGAGI. The J segment lost 5 bases and the V segment lost 4 bases, leaving 3 bases of the junction unmatched. CDR3 residues: CASSFGQGETQYF. CDR3 nucleotides: TGTGCCAGCAGTTTTGGACAGGGCGAGACCCAGTACTTC.